This T cell receptor (beta chain) appears in the sequencing data of a study of blood T cell repertoires in COVID-19. This CDR3 has 14 amino acids. Trimming stripped 1 base from V and 10 bases from J, with 14 bases between. Germline V gene data show CDR1 as SGHRS and CDR2 as YFSETQ. This clone was seen only once. Seattle patient enrollment occurred during active infection, with longitudinal follow-up thereafter. Original analysis: Counts of nucleated cells, estimated from reference gene primer amplification, were obtained. TCRdb's copy holds only in-frame clones and misses some; the assay was immunoSEQ multiplex PCR. The V and J calls and clone size come from that table; D and trimming were worked out from the DNA. The sample has fewer than 450,000 clones, around 88% seen once.

This rearrangement joins TRBV5-1 to TRBJ1-4; perhaps TRBD1 as D (6 bases). Sequencing input: peripheral blood. The clonotype comes from a woman aged 45-65 years with COVID-19, enrolled during active disease. The CDR3 DNA reads TGCGCCAGCAGCTTGCGGGGGGCCAGGGGAAAACTGTTTTTT. Protein sequence: CASSLRGARGKLFF. Full variable domain (outside the CDR3, taken from reference TRBV5-1 and TRBJ1-4): KAGVTQTPRYLIKTRGQQVTLSCSPISGHRSVSWYQQTPGQGLQFLFEYFSETQRNKGNFPGRFSGRQFSNSRSEMNVSTLELGDSALYLCASSLRGARGKLFFGSGTQLSVL.